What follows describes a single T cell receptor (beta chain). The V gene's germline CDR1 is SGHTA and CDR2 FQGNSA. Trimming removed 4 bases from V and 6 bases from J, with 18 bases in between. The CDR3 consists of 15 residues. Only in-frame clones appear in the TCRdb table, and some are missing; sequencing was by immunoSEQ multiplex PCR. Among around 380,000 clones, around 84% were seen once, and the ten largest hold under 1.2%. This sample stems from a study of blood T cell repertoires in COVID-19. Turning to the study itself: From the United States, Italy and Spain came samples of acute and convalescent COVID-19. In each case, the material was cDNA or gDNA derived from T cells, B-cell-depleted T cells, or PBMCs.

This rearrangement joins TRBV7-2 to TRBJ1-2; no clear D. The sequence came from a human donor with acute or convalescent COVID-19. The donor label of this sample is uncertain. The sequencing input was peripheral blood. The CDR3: CASSSPQTVPHGYTF. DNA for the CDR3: TGTGCCAGCAGCTCTCCACAGACCGTCCCCCATGGCTACACCTTC.